The entry that follows covers one T cell receptor beta chain sequence. Combining a sample-barcoded 5' primer with a J-beta primer mix, a second PCR ran for roughly 6 to 12 cycles. All samples yielded 2.5 million or more CDR3-containing paired-end reads. TCRdb fed the 5' RACE reads into MiXCR, producing one record per CDR3 protein. The sample lists some 880,000 distinct CDR3 sequences, under 40% occurring once. This sample is part of a study of blood T cells in healthy people across ages. Background on the study: Per two T cells, template switching captured roughly one barcoded beta molecule.

Sequenced: blood. The clonotype comes from a man between 18 and 29 years old in good health.

CDR3 bases: TGTGCCAGCAGTGAAGGGGGAGACGCTAACTATGGCTACACCTTC. It encodes CASSEGGDANYGYTF. V usage is TRBV25-1 and J usage is TRBJ1-2, with a tentative D call TRBD1 (5 bases). The V gene's germline CDR1 is MGHDK and CDR2 SYGVNS. Trimming pared 2 bases from V and 0 bases from J, leaving 10 bases between. This CDR3 region has 15 residues.